This record covers a single T cell receptor beta chain. Its antigen remains unidentified. The source of the sample is a study of a mutant IDH1 vaccine in newly diagnosed glioma. General study results and limits: Induction of immune responses by the vaccine occurred in about 92% of patients. Apparently unrelated to pseudoprogression were changes in the top peripheral T cell clonotypes.

The data were produced by immunoSEQ multiplex PCR, yet TCRdb's version contains in-frame clones alone and is incomplete. The data show just over 80,000 clones, with almost 85% seen just once and 2% to 2.5% held by the top ten. Time point described: week 23, last vaccination. What each vaccine dose contained was 300 ug of mutant IDH1 20-mer peptide, accompanied by topical imiquimod. The length of the CDR3 is 13 residues. Per germline, CDR1 LGHNA and CDR2 YNFKEQ. The V end lost 4 bases, the J end lost 7 bases, and 11 bases lay between the germline ends. The chain couples TRBV4-2 to TRBJ1-5; TRBD1 is a possible D gene (5 bases). Source: PBMCs, taken from a glioma patient whose treatment included an IDH1 peptide vaccine. The origin of this receptor is a young man with glioma. Some clones in this sample may be carry-over from other donors' samples. The CDR3 region is CASSRDGGQPQHF. The CDR3 nucleotides read TGTGCCAGCAGCCGGGACGGAGGACAGCCCCAGCATTTT.